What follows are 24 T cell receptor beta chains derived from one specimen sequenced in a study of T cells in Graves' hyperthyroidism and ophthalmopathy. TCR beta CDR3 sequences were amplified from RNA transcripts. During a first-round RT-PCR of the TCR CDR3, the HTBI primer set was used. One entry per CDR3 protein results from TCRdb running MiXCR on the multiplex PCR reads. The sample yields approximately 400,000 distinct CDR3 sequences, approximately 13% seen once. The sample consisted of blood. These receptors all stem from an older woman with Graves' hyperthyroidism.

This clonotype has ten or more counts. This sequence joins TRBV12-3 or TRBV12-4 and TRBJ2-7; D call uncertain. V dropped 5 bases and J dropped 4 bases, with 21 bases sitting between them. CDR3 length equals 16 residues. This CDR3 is CASSLSRGDLRYEQYF. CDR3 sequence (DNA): TGTGCCAGCAGTCTCAGCCGAGGTGACTTACGGTACGAGCAGTACTTC.

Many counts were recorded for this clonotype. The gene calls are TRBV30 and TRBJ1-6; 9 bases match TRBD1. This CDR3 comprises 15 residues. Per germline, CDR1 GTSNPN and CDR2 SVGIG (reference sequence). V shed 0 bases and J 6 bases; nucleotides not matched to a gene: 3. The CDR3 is CAWSVTGGFNSPLHF. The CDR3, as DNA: TGTGCCTGGAGTGTAACAGGGGGCTTTAATTCACCCCTCCACTTT.

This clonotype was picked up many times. The CDR3 reads CASSDRWGAKNIQYF. The DNA for the CDR3 is TGTGCCAGCAGCGACCGATGGGGAGCCAAAAACATTCAGTACTTC. V and J are TRBV11-3 and TRBJ2-4, with D unclear. Germline CDR1 is SGHNT and CDR2 is YENEEA. There are 15 residues in the CDR3. V was trimmed by 5 bases and J by 0 bases, leaving 11 bases between them.

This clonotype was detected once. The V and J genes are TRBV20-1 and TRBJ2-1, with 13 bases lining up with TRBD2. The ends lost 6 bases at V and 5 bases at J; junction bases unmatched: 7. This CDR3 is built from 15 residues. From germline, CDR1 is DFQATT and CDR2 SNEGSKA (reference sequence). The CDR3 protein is CSAGGLAGTHNEQFF. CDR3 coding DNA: TGCAGTGCGGGGGGACTAGCGGGAACACACAATGAGCAGTTCTTC.

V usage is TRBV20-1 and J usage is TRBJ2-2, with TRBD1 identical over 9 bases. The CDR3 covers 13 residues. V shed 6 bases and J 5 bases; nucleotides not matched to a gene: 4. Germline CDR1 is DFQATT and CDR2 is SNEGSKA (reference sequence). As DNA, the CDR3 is TGCAGTGCGAGACAGGGGGTAACCGGGGAGCTGTTTTTT. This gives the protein CSARQGVTGELFF.

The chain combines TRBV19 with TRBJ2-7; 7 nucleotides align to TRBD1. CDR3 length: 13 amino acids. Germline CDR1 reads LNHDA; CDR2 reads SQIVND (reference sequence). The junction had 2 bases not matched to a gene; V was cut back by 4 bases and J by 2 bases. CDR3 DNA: TGTGCCAGTAGTACGACAGGGACCTACGAGCAGTACTTC. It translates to CASSTTGTYEQYF.

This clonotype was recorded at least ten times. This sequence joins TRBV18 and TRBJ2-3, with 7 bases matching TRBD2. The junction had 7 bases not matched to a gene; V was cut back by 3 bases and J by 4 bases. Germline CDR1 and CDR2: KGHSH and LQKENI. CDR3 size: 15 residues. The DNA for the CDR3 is TGTGCCAGCTCACCCGGGATAGCGGGCGCAGATACGCAGTATTTT. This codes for CASSPGIAGADTQYF.

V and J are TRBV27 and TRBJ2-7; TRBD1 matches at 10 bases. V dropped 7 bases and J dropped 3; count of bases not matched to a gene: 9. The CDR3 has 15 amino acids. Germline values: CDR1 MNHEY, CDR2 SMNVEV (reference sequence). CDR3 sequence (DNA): TGTGCCAGCACCTACTCCGGGACAGGGGACTACGAGCAGTACTTC. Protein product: CASTYSGTGDYEQYF.

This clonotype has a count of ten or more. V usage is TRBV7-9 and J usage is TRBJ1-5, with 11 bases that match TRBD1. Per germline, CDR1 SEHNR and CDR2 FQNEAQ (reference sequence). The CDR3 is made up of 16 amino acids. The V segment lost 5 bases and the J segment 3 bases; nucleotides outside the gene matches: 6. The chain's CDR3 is CASSTGTGGHNQPQHF. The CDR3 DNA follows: TGTGCCAGCAGCACCGGGACAGGGGGACACAATCAGCCCCAGCATTTT.

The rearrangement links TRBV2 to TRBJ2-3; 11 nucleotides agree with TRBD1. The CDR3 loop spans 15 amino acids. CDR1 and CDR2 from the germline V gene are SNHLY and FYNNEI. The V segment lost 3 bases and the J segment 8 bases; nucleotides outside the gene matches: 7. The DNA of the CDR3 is TGTGCCAGCAGTGATGGACAGGGGGCTGTGGGTACGCAGTATTTT. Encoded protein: CASSDGQGAVGTQYF.

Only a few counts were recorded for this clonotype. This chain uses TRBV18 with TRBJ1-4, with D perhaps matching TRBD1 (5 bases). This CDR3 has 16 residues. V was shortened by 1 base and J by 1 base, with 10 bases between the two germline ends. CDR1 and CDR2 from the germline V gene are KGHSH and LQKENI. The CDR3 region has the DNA TGTGCCAGCTCACCACGGCAGGGTGAAACTAATGAAAAACTGTTTTTT. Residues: CASSPRQGETNEKLFF.

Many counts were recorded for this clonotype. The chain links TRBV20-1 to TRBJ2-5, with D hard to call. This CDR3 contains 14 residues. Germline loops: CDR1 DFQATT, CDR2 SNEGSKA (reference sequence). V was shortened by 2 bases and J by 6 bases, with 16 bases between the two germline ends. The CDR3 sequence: CSARPRVASKTQYF. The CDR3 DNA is TGCAGTGCTAGACCTCGTGTTGCGTCGAAGACCCAGTACTTC.

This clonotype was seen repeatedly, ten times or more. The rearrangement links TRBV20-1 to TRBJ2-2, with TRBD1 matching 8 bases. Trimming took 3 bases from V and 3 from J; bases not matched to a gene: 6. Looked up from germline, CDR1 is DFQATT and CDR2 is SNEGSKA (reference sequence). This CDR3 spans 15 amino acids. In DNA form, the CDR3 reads TGCAGTGCTAGGGCGACAGGGGCCGACACCGGGGAGCTGTTTTTT. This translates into CSARATGADTGELFF.

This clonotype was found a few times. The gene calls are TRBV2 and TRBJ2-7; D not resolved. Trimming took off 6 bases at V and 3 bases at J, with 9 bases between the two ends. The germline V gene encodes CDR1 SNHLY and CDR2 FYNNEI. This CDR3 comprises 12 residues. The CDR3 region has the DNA TGTGCCAGCAGCCTTCAGAGCTACGAGCAGTACTTC. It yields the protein CASSLQSYEQYF.

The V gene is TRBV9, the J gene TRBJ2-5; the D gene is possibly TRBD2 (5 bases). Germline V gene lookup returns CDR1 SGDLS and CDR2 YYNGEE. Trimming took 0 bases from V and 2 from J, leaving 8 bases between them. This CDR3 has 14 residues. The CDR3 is CASSVDGLQETQYF. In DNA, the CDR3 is TGTGCCAGCAGCGTAGACGGACTTCAAGAGACCCAGTACTTC.

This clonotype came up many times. CDR3 nucleotide sequence: TGCAGTGCTAGAGACCAACTAGCGGGAGCCTACAATGAGCAGTTCTTC. As protein: CSARDQLAGAYNEQFF. The rearrangement links TRBV20-1 to TRBJ2-1; TRBD2 matches 11 bases. The CDR3 contains 16 residues. Germline loops: CDR1 DFQATT, CDR2 SNEGSKA (reference sequence). The trim removed 0 bases at V and 2 bases at J, leaving 3 bases unmatched.

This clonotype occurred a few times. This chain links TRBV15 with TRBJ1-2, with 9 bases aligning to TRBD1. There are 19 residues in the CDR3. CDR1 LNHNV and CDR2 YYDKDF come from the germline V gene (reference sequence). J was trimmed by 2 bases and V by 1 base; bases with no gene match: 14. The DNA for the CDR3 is TGTGCCACCAGCAGAGGGAATCCCTCCCGGGACAGGGCAAACTATGGCTACACCTTC. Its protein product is CATSRGNPSRDRANYGYTF.

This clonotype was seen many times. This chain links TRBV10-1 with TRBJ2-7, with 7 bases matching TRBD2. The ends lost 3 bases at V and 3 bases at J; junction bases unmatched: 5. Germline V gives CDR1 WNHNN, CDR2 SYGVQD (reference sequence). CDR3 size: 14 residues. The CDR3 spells CASSDGGGSYEQYF. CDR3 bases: TGCGCCAGCAGTGATGGGGGGGGAAGCTACGAGCAGTACTTC.

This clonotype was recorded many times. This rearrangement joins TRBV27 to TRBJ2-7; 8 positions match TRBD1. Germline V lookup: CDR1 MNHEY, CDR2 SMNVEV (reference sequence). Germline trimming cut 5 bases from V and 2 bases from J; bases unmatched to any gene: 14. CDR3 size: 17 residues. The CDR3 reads CASSPSFQGAQAYEQYF. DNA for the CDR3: TGTGCCAGCAGTCCATCGTTTCAGGGGGCACAGGCCTACGAGCAGTACTTC.

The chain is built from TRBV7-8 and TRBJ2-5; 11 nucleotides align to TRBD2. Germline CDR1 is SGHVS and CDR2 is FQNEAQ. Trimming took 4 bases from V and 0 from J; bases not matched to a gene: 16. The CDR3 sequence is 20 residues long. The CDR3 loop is CASSWDYSSGRTMYQETQYF. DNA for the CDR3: TGTGCCAGCAGCTGGGATTACTCTAGCGGGAGGACGATGTACCAAGAGACCCAGTACTTC.

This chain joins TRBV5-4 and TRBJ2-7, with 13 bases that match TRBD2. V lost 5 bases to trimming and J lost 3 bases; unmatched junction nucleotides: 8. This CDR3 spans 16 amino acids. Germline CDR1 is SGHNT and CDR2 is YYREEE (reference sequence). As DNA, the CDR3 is TGTGCCAGCAGTAGTTACGGACTAGCGGGAGTCTACGAGCAGTACTTC. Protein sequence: CASSSYGLAGVYEQYF.

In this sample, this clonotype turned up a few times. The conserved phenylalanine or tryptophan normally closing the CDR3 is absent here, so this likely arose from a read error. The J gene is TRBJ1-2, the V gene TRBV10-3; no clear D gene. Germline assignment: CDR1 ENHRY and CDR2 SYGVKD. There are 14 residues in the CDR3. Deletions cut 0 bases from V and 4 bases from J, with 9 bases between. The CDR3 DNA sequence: TGTGCCATCAGTGAGTCCCAGGACTTCTATGGCTACACCCTC. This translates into CAISESQDFYGYTL.

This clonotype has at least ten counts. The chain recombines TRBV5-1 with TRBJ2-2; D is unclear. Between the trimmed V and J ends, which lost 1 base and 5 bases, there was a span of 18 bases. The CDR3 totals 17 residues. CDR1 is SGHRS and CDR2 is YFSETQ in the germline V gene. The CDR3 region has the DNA TGCGCCAGCAGCTTGAGCCTTGCCGCCCCGAGGACCGGGGAGCTGTTTTTT. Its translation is CASSLSLAAPRTGELFF.

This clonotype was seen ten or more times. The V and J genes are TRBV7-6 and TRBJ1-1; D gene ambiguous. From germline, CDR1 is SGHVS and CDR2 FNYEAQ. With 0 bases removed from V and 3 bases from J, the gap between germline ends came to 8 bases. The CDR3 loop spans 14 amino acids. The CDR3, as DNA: TGTGCCAGCAGCTTAGCCAGACGCGACACTGAAGCTTTCTTT. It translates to CASSLARRDTEAFF. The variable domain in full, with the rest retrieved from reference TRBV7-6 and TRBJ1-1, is GAGVSQSPRYKVTKRGQDVALRCDPISGHVSLYWYRQALGQGPEFLTYFNYEAQQDKSGLPNDRFSAERPEGSISTLTIQRTEQRDSAMYRCASSLARRDTEAFFGQGTRLTVV.